This T cell receptor (beta chain) was observed in a study of cytomegalovirus exposure and HLA in healthy donors. General study results and limits: For TCR beta chains, V- and J-gene trimming was later linked to a missense DCLRE1C variant.

This clone has a handful of counts. Its specificity is unknown. V dropped 8 bases and J dropped 2; count of bases not matched to a gene: 8. The CDR3 spans 15 residues. Germline V gives CDR1 LNHDA, CDR2 SQIVND (reference sequence). In the PCR, 60 Vbeta and 13 Jbeta primers were used. Measured with immunoSEQ multiplex PCR; TCRdb has only the in-frame clones, and not every one. The sample shows 150,000 to 200,000 clones, about 86% of them seen only once. The sample was PBMCs. This clonotype was sampled from a man aged 40-55 years in good health and CMV-seropositive. The chain couples TRBV19 to TRBJ2-2; TRBD1 matches 7 bases. This CDR3 is CASWDRALNTGELFF. The CDR3 DNA reads as TGTGCCAGTTGGGACAGAGCCCTCAACACCGGGGAGCTGTTTTTT.